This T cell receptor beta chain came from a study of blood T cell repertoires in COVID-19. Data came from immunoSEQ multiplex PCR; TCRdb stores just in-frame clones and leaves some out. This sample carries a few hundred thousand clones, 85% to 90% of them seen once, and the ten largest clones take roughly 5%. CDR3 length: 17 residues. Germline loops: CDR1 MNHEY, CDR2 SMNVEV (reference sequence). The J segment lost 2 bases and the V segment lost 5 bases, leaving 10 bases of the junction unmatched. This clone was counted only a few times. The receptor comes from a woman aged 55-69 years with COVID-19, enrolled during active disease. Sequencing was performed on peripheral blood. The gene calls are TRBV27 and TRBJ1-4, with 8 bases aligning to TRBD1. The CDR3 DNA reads TGTGCCAGCAGTCCGGGACAGGTTCTATTGACTAATGAAAAACTGTTTTTT. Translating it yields CASSPGQVLLTNEKLFF. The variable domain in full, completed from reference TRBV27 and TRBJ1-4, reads EAQVTQNPRYLITVTGKKLTVTCSQNMNHEYMSWYRQDPGLGLRQIYYSMNVEVTDKGDVPEGYKVSRKEKRNFPLILESPSPNQTSLYFCASSPGQVLLTNEKLFFGSGTQLSVL.